This is a list of T cell receptor beta chains from one sample in a study of Graves' ophthalmopathy and Graves' hyperthyroidism. From the multiplex PCR reads, TCRdb called clonotypes with MiXCR, one entry per CDR3 protein. The sample lists 300,000 to 350,000 distinct CDR3 sequences; around a sixth were seen once. Material for sequencing was peripheral blood. The receptors were sampled from an adult man with Graves' ophthalmopathy. Both conserved end residues are part of each CDR3. A D gene is named only where the DNA matches it firmly. Only some rows state a clone size, as once, few, many or a class for expanded clones.

CDR3aa | CDR3nt | d_gene | v_gene | abundance | j_gene
CSARDRDNSYEQYF | TGCAGTGCTAGAGACCGGGACAACTCCTACGAGCAGTACTTC | NA | TRBV20-1 | many | TRBJ2-7
CASSVFGSPLHF | TGTGCCAGCAGTGTTTTTGGATCACCCCTCCACTTT | NA | TRBV2 | many | TRBJ1-6
CSALRGQGAGSTEAFF | TGCAGCGCGCTGCGCGGACAGGGGGCCGGGAGCACTGAAGCTTTCTTT | TRBD1 | TRBV29-1 | many | TRBJ1-1
CASSKEQPVHGYTF | TGTGCCAGCAGCAAAGAGCAGCCCGTGCATGGCTACACCTTC | NA | TRBV2 | many | TRBJ1-2
CSVEKGWGTGELFF | TGCAGCGTTGAAAAGGGGTGGGGCACCGGGGAGCTGTTTTTT | NA | TRBV29-1 | many | TRBJ2-2
CASSLRRAETPLHF | TGTGCCAGCAGTTTAAGGAGGGCCGAAACACCCCTCCACTTT | NA | TRBV12-3/TRBV12-4 | many | TRBJ1-6
CASSQHGRGQPQHF | TGTGCCAGCAGCCAGCATGGGCGCGGCCAGCCCCAGCATTTT | NA | TRBV3-1 | many | TRBJ1-5
CASSPRMKAFF | TGTGCCAGCAGCCCCCGTATGAAAGCTTTCTTT | NA | TRBV7-2 | once | TRBJ1-1
CASSLAGVNSNQPQHF | TGTGCCAGCAGCTTGGCAGGGGTTAATAGCAATCAGCCCCAGCATTTT | NA | TRBV11-1 | NA | TRBJ1-5
CASSYSIGAYNSPLHF | TGTGCCAGCAGTTACTCGATAGGAGCCTATAATTCACCCCTCCACTTT | NA | TRBV6-5 | many | TRBJ1-6
CSARDRASGYEQYF | TGCAGTGCTAGAGATAGGGCTAGCGGCTACGAGCAGTACTTC | TRBD2 | TRBV20-1 | many | TRBJ2-7
CASTVGQGVNTGELFF | TGTGCCAGCACCGTGGGACAGGGGGTTAACACCGGGGAGCTGTTTTTT | TRBD1 | TRBV12-3/TRBV12-4 | NA | TRBJ2-2